These 16 T cell receptor beta chains were sequenced from one sample in a study of blood T cell repertoires in COVID-19. The data were produced by immunoSEQ multiplex PCR, yet TCRdb's version contains in-frame clones alone and is incomplete. The table lists 95,000 to 100,000 clones, around 87% of them singletons. What was sequenced was peripheral blood. These receptors were collected from a woman under 40 with acute or convalescent COVID-19.

The genes are TRBV3-1 (or the pseudogene TRBV3-2) and TRBJ2-1; TRBD2 agrees at 8 bases. V lost 1 base, J lost 7 bases, and 12 bases stayed unmatched. The germline V gene has CDR1 LGHDT and CDR2 YNNKEL (reference sequence). This CDR3 comprises 17 residues. The DNA for the CDR3 is TGTGCCAGCAGCCAAGTCCCTGGGCGGGGGGCCAATAATGAGCAGTTCTTC. Protein: CASSQVPGRGANNEQFF.

A remark on this clone: The DNA is omitted, as the CDR3 cannot be located on it reliably, and the CDR3 follows TCRdb's listing. V is TRBV23-1 and J is TRBJ1-5. TRBV23-1 is filed as an ORF, its function uncertain. The CDR3 adds up to 18 amino acids, both ends counted. The CDR3: CASSPPIRRAGGNQPQHF.

The chain couples TRBV20-1 to TRBJ1-1; weak D call: TRBD1 (5 bases). The CDR3 totals 12 residues. V lost 3 bases and J lost 1, with 6 bases in between. Germline CDR1 reads DFQATT; CDR2 reads SNEGSKA (reference sequence). The CDR3 loop reads CSASRGNTEAFF. CDR3 bases: TGCAGTGCTAGTAGGGGGAACACTGAAGCTTTCTTT.

The chain uses TRBV10-3 and TRBJ1-1, with 7 positions matching TRBD1. Losses at the gene ends were 4 bases for V and 2 bases for J; bases not matched to a gene: 4. CDR1 ENHRY and CDR2 SYGVKD come from the germline V gene. CDR3 size: 14 residues. The CDR3 bases are TGTGCCATCAGTGTTCAGGGGGGCAACACTGAAGCTTTCTTT. It specifies CAISVQGGNTEAFF.

The V gene is TRBV7-6, the J gene TRBJ1-2; D might be TRBD1 (6 bases). Germline V lookup: CDR1 SGHVS, CDR2 FNYEAQ. This CDR3 has 19 amino acids. Trimming pared 1 base from V and 6 bases from J, leaving 27 bases between. CDR3 residues: CASSLGGQYNHKRVDGYTF. The CDR3 DNA follows: TGTGCCAGCAGCTTAGGGGGGCAGTACAACCATAAAAGGGTGGATGGCTACACCTTC.

CDR3 DNA: TGCGCCAGCAGCTTGGACTCCTCGAACACCGGGGAGCTGTTTTTT. It specifies CASSLDSSNTGELFF. The gene calls are TRBV5-1 and TRBJ2-2, with unresolved D. The germline CDR1 and CDR2 sequences are SGHRS and YFSETQ. Trimming stripped 0 bases from V and 0 bases from J, with 6 bases between. This CDR3 is 15 amino acids long.

The chain uses TRBV9 and TRBJ1-2; no clear D gene. The CDR3 is made up of 12 amino acids. Trimming pared 3 bases from V and 9 bases from J, leaving 12 bases between. From germline, CDR1 is SGDLS and CDR2 YYNGEE. The CDR3 spells CASSAEGGSYTF. CDR3 DNA sequence: TGTGCCAGCAGCGCCGAGGGAGGTAGCTACACCTTC. Full variable domain (outside the CDR3, taken from reference TRBV9 and TRBJ1-2): DSGVTQTPKHLITATGQRVTLRCSPRSGDLSVYWYQQSLDQGLQFLIQYYNGEERAKGNILERFSAQQFPDLHSELNLSSLELGDSALYFCASSAEGGSYTFGSGTRLTVV.

With respect to this clone: A junction end diverges from the germline sequence, so it may reflect a read error. Other DNA sequences in the same sample also yield this CDR3. This sequence joins TRBV5-1 and TRBJ2-6, with a tentative D call TRBD1 (5 bases). Germline assignment: CDR1 SGHRS and CDR2 YFSETQ. The CDR3 contains 15 residues. The CDR3, as DNA: TGCGCCAGCAGCTCCGAGGTCGCTGGGGCTAACGTCCTGACTTTC. Its protein is CASSSEVAGANVLTF. The full variable domain, completed using reference TRBV5-1 and TRBJ2-6, is KAGVTQTPRYLIKTRGQQVTLSCSPISGHRSVSWYQQTPGQGLQFLFEYFSETQRNKGNFPGRFSGRQFSNSRSEMNVSTLELGDSALYLCASSSEVAGANVLTFGAGSRLTVL.

CDR3 sequence reads: CASSMGGPRPEAFF. The CDR3 region has the DNA TGTGCCAGTAGTATGGGGGGACCCCGACCTGAAGCTTTCTTT. The chain carries TRBV19 and TRBJ1-1; a weak D match, TRBD1 (5 bases). Germline CDR1 LNHDA, CDR2 SQIVND (reference sequence). V was cut by 3 bases and J by 6 bases, with 14 bases left in between. This CDR3 spans 14 amino acids. Together with reference TRBV19 and TRBJ1-1, the CDR3 gives the full variable domain: DGGITQSPKYLFRKEGQNVTLSCEQNLNHDAMYWYRQDPGQGLRLIYYSQIVNDFQKGDIAEGYSVSREKKESFPLTVTSAQKNPTAFYLCASSMGGPRPEAFFGQGTRLTVV.

This rearrangement joins TRBV11-3 to TRBJ2-1; 9 bases map to TRBD2. With V trimmed by 5 bases and J by 5 bases, 7 bases remained unmatched. The CDR3 is 15 amino acids. Germline CDR1 SGHNT, CDR2 YENEEA. As DNA, the CDR3 is TGTGCCAGCAGCATCGCGGGGGGGGCCCACAATGAGCAGTTCTTC. It yields the protein CASSIAGGAHNEQFF.

V is TRBV13 and J is TRBJ2-7, with 7 bases that match TRBD1. The junction had 8 bases not matched to a gene; V was cut back by 1 base and J by 2 bases. The CDR3 extends over 16 amino acids. Germline CDR1 and CDR2: PRHDT and FYEKMQ (reference sequence). The DNA of the CDR3 is TGTGCCAGCAGCTTAGCCCCCGGGACAGCCGCCTACGAGCAGTACTTC. Translation: CASSLAPGTAAYEQYF.

The chain couples TRBV2 to TRBJ1-5, with TRBD1 identical over 10 bases. Germline CDR1 SNHLY, CDR2 FYNNEI. The CDR3 runs to 15 residues. With V trimmed by 4 bases and J by 2 bases, 2 bases remained unmatched. CDR3 coding DNA: TGTGCCAGCAGTGGAGGGACAGGGGGCAATCAGCCCCAGCATTTT. Its protein is CASSGGTGGNQPQHF.

The rearrangement links TRBV5-1 to TRBJ1-3; a possible D gene is TRBD1 (6 bases). V gave up 7 bases and J gave up 4 bases, with 15 bases separating them. CDR3 length equals 14 residues. The germline V gene has CDR1 SGHRS and CDR2 YFSETQ. This CDR3 is CASPQGGKGNTIYF. In nucleotides, the CDR3 is TGCGCCAGCCCTCAAGGGGGTAAAGGAAACACCATATATTTT.

V gene TRBV6-6 combines with J gene TRBJ2-7; 8 nucleotides align to TRBD1. The trim removed 5 bases at V and 6 bases at J, leaving 6 bases unmatched. The CDR3 covers 13 residues. The germline V gene encodes CDR1 MNHNY and CDR2 SVGAGI (reference sequence). CDR3 sequence reads: CASSPWTGSEQYF. CDR3 bases: TGTGCCAGCAGTCCCTGGACAGGGAGCGAGCAGTACTTC.

V is TRBV5-4 and J is TRBJ2-5, with D tentatively TRBD1 (6 bases). The CDR3 length is 14 residues. The V gene lost 3 bases and the J gene lost 2 bases, with 11 bases spanning the gap. CDR1 and CDR2 from the germline V gene are SGHNT and YYREEE (reference sequence). Here the CDR3 DNA reads TGTGCCAGCAGCTCCAGGGGTCCTCAAGAGACCCAGTACTTC. This gives the protein CASSSRGPQETQYF.

Many counts were recorded for this clone. As DNA, the CDR3 is TGCGCCAGCAGTGAGGAGGGGGCGCCGGGAGAGACCCAGTACTTC. This translates into CASSEEGAPGETQYF. This rearrangement joins TRBV10-1 to TRBJ2-5; 7 nucleotides align to TRBD1. The CDR3 extends over 15 amino acids. V gave up 2 bases and J gave up 4 bases; unmatched junction bases: 7. Per the germline V gene, CDR1 is WNHNN and CDR2 is SYGVQD (reference sequence).